Here is one T cell receptor (beta chain) with its context. The data stem from a study of cytotoxic CD8 clonotypes in ibrutinib-treated CLL. Target depth was 1 in 200,000 to 1 in 1 million T cells, about 10x per clonotype. TCRdb keeps only in-frame clones here, not all; method: immunoSEQ multiplex PCR. The table includes around 330,000 clones, 67% detected once. V dropped 0 bases and J dropped 0 bases, with 14 bases sitting between them. CDR1 and CDR2 (germline): SGHNT, YYREEE (reference sequence). The CDR3 has 17 amino acids. The receptor comes from a human donor with chronic lymphocytic leukemia. This specimen was PBMCs, taken after 36 months of ibrutinib treatment. The chain joins TRBV5-4 to TRBJ2-3; D tentatively reads TRBD1 or TRBD2 (5 bases each). CDR3 region: CASSLAVGGGSTDTQYF. The CDR3 DNA is TGTGCCAGCAGCTTGGCCGTGGGTGGGGGAAGCACAGATACGCAGTATTTT.